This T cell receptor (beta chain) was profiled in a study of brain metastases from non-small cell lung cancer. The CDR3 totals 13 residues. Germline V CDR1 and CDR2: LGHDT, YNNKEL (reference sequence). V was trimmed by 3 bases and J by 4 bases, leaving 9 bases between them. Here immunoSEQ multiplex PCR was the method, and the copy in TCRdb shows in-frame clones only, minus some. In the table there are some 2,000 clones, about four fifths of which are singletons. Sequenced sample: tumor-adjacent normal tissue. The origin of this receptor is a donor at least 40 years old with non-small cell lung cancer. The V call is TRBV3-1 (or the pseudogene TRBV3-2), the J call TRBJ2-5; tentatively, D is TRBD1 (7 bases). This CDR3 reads CASSQQGGETQYF. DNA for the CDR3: TGTGCCAGCAGCCAGCAGGGGGGAGAGACCCAGTACTTC.